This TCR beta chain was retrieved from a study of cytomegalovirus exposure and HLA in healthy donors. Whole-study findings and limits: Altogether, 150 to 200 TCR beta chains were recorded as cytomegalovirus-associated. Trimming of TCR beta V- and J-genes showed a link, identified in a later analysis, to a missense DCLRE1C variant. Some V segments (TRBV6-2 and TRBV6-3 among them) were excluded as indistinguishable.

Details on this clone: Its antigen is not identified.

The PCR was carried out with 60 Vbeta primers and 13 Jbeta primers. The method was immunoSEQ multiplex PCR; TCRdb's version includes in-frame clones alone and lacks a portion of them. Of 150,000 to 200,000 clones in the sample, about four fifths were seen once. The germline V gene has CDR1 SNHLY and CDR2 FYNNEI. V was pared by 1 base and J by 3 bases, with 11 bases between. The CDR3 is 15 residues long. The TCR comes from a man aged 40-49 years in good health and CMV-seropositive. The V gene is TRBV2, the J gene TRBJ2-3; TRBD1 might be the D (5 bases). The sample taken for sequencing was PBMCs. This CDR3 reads CASSEVWGFTDTQYF. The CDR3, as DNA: TGTGCCAGCAGTGAAGTCTGGGGCTTTACAGATACGCAGTATTTT.